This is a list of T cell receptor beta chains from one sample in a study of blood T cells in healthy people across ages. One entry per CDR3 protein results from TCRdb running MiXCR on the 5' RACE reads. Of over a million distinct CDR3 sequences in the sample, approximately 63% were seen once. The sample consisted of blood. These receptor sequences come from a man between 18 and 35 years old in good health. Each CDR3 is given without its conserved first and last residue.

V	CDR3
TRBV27	ASSLSPGGVSYEQY
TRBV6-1	ASSEAGGYPYEQY
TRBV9	ASSAGGMGLGGETQY
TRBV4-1	ASSRAKDHNLGTEAF
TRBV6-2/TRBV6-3	ASSYSHTAIQPQH
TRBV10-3	ATGTSGTQNIQY
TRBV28	ASSRGNGPYGYT
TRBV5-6	ASSFGTHGYT
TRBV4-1	ASSPHEGTNTEAF
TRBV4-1	ASSQEAGQGFYEQY
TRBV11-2	ASSLIPDRAPEQY
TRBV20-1	SASLQGDQPQH
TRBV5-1	ASSPGLRNEQF
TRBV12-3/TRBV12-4	ASSKMDRTGELF
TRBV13	ASSLPVDRFFYGYA